A selection of T cell receptor beta chains follows, all from one sample in a study of shared clonotypes between healthy human individuals. Method: immunoSEQ multiplex PCR; TCRdb's copy keeps in-frame clones and lacks some. The table lists roughly 500,000 clones, less than 85% of them singletons. The material sequenced was PBMCs. Receptor source: a woman in her 40s in good health. Some clones in this sample may be carry-over from other donors' samples. Both conserved end residues are part of each CDR3. A D gene is named only where the DNA matches it firmly. Not all rows give a size; the values are once, few, many and, for expanded clones, a class.

>-|once|14|TRBJ2-7|TRBV27
CASSRVGQPYEQYF
TGTGCCAGCAGTAGAGTCGGACAGCCATACGAGCAGTACTTC
>-|-|13|TRBJ2-1|TRBV28
CASSLRSPHEEFF
TGTGCCAGCAGTTTGCGGTCCCCACATGAGGAGTTCTTC
>-|-|13|TRBJ1-1|TRBV6-4
CASSDGGNTEAFF
TGTGCCAGCAGTGACGGGGGAAACACTGAAGCTTTCTTT
>TRBD2|many|16|TRBJ2-1|TRBV7-3
CASSFNPGGRDNEQFF
TGTGCCAGCAGCTTCAACCCGGGAGGAAGGGACAATGAGCAGTTCTTC
>TRBD2|-|14|TRBJ2-7|TRBV19
CASSTTSGKYEQYF
TGTGCCAGTAGCACGACTAGCGGGAAATACGAGCAGTACTTC
>-|-|15|TRBJ2-6|TRBV7-2
CASSSIGSGANVLTF
TGTGCCAGCAGTTCAATCGGGTCTGGGGCCAACGTCCTGACTTTC
>-|-|13|TRBJ2-5|TRBV5-5
CASSVPTRETQYF
TGTGCCAGCAGCGTACCGACTCGGGAGACCCAGTACTTC
>-|-|11|TRBJ2-7|TRBV6-5
CASRVGDEQYF
TGTGCCAGCAGGGTGGGAGACGAGCAGTACTTC
>-|-|14|TRBJ1-4|TRBV15
CATSRGRFNEKLFF
TGTGCCACCAGCAGAGGTCGGTTCAATGAAAAACTGTTTTTT
>-|few|14|TRBJ1-2|TRBV28
CASSLPTRVDGYTF
TGTGCCAGCAGTTTGCCCACGAGGGTGGATGGCTACACCTTC
>-|-|13|TRBJ1-2|TRBV9
CASSVVFGAGYTF
-
>TRBD1|-|17|TRBJ1-5|TRBV27
CASSLSPWDSPGLPQHF
TGTGCCAGCAGTTTAAGCCCATGGGACAGCCCGGGGCTGCCCCAGCATTTT
>TRBD1|-|14|TRBJ1-2|TRBV7-2
CASRRDSGLYGYTF
TGTGCCAGCCGGCGGGACAGCGGGCTTTATGGCTACACCTTC
>-|-|13|TRBJ1-5|TRBV29-1
CSVGGRLGQPQHF
TGCAGCGTTGGGGGGCGCCTAGGTCAGCCCCAGCATTTT
>TRBD2|-|14|TRBJ2-7|TRBV27
CASSLLAGGYEQYF
TGTGCCAGCAGTTTGTTAGCGGGAGGGTACGAGCAGTACTTC
>-|-|14|TRBJ1-5|TRBV19
CASSMIGGNQPQHF
TGTGCCAGTAGTATGATCGGGGGGAATCAGCCCCAGCATTTT
>-|-|14|TRBJ1-4|TRBV28
CASSLAGTNEKLFF
TGTGCCAGCAGTTTAGCAGGGACTAATGAAAAACTGTTTTTT
>TRBD1|-|15|TRBJ1-1|TRBV5-4
CASSPTGQKNTEAFF
TGTGCCAGCAGCCCGACGGGACAGAAGAACACTGAAGCTTTCTTT
>TRBD2|-|18|TRBJ2-1|TRBV11-2
CASSSLGMTSGSLDEQFF
TGTGCCAGCAGCTCGCTGGGAATGACTAGCGGGAGTTTGGATGAGCAGTTCTTC
>-|-|12|TRBJ1-2|TRBV7-8
CASSTEVYGYTF
TGTGCCAGCAGCACAGAGGTCTATGGCTACACCTTC
>TRBD1|-|13|TRBJ2-1|TRBV19
CASSLGQNNEQFF
TGTGCCAGTAGCCTGGGACAGAACAATGAGCAGTTCTTC
>-|-|12|TRBJ1-2|TRBV10-2
CASSELSGGYTF
TGCGCCAGCAGTGAGTTGTCCGGGGGCTACACCTTC
>-|-|15|TRBJ2-5|TRBV7-2
CASAKLGSRRETQYF
TGTGCCAGCGCTAAGTTGGGGTCTCGAAGAGAGACCCAGTACTTC
>-|-|17|TRBJ2-5|TRBV4-3
CASSPALGSAEGETQYF
TGCGCCAGCAGCCCCGCACTCGGGTCCGCAGAGGGGGAGACCCAGTACTTC
>TRBD2|-|16|TRBJ2-3|TRBV18
CASSPPGTRITDTQYF
TGTGCCAGCTCACCACCCGGGACTAGAATCACAGATACGCAGTATTTT
>TRBD1|-|18|TRBJ1-3|TRBV27
CASSPPVGTGGSGNTIYF
TGTGCCAGCAGCCCCCCGGTCGGGACAGGGGGCTCTGGAAACACCATATATTTT
>TRBD1|-|16|TRBJ2-2|TRBV6-1
CASSDGQGVDTGELFF
TGTGCCAGCAGTGATGGACAGGGTGTAGACACCGGGGAGCTGTTTTTT
>TRBD2|-|15|TRBJ2-7|TRBV7-8
CASSLGTSGFYEQYF
TGTGCCAGCAGCTTAGGGACTAGCGGATTCTACGAGCAGTACTTC
>-|-|14|TRBJ2-5|TRBV5-6
CASSLRTYQETQYF
TGTGCCAGCAGCTTGAGGACTTACCAAGAGACCCAGTACTTC
>TRBD2|-|14|TRBJ2-7|TRBV19
CASAERGRAYEQYF
TGTGCCAGCGCGGAGCGGGGTAGAGCCTACGAGCAGTACTTC
>TRBD2|-|17|TRBJ2-5|TRBV7-2
CASSLSPATSGGETQYF
TGTGCCAGCAGCCTCTCCCCGGCAACTAGCGGGGGAGAGACCCAGTACTTC
>-|-|13|TRBJ2-3|TRBV7-3
CASSTSSADTQYF
TGTGCCAGCAGCACAAGTTCTGCAGATACGCAGTATTTT
>TRBD1|-|18|TRBJ2-1|TRBV9
CASSVGGGQGVLYNEQFF
TGTGCCAGCAGCGTAGGCGGGGGACAGGGTGTCCTGTACAATGAGCAGTTCTTC